The present TCR beta chain was sequenced within a study of blood T cells in healthy people across ages. Study-level information: Template-switching capture recovered about one barcoded beta molecule per two T cells.

This clonotype has only one observation. The authors extracted at least 6 micrograms of total RNA per sample. Together with a sample-barcoded 5' primer, a J-beta primer mix was included in a second PCR lasting roughly 6 to 12 cycles. Every sample returned 3 million or more CDR3-containing paired-end reads. One entry per CDR3 protein, called by TCRdb with MiXCR from the 5' RACE reads. The profile shows 650,000 to 700,000 distinct CDR3 sequences, about a third of them singletons. The CDR3 totals 14 residues. V was cut by 2 bases and J by 2 bases, with 13 bases left in between. The germline CDR1 and CDR2 sequences are DFQATT and SNEGSKA (reference sequence).

The TCR originated in an elderly woman in good health. Sequencing was done on a sample of blood. The rearrangement joins TRBV20-1 to TRBJ2-7, with a weak D call TRBD1 (6 bases). Here the CDR3 DNA reads TGCAGTGCTAGACGGGCAGGGGTTACCTACGAGCAGTACTTC. It translates to CSARRAGVTYEQYF.